What follows are 6 T cell receptor beta chains derived from one specimen sequenced in a study of T and B cells in COVID-19 patients. From blood, roughly 220-550 ng of genomic DNA served as TRB template. BIOMED2 TRB-A/B primer pools were used in multiplex TRB PCR. MiXCR, run by TCRdb on the multiplex PCR reads, gives a single entry per CDR3 protein. Of 7,000 to 9,500 distinct CDR3 sequences listed, about 25% are singletons. Sequencing used blood. The source of these receptors is a human donor who had recovered from COVID-19.

This clonotype was recorded only once. A much larger clonotype is one base distant, so this may be a read error. The gene calls are TRBV6-5 and TRBJ2-6, with D uncertain. The CDR3 contains 14 residues. Germline V gene data show CDR1 as MNHEY and CDR2 as SVGAGI. Deletions cut 7 bases from V and 6 bases from J, with 13 bases between. The CDR3 region has the DNA TGTGCCAGCACCGGCTCCCTTGAGGCCAACGTCCTGACTTTC. Translation: CASTGSLEANVLTF.

This clonotype counts as medium-sized. The chain carries TRBV19 and TRBJ2-2, with D uncertain. Per the germline V gene, CDR1 is LNHDA and CDR2 is SQIVND (reference sequence). The CDR3 spans 11 residues. V lost 9 bases, J lost 5 bases, and 7 bases lay in between. In DNA form, the CDR3 reads TGTGCCAGCAGTCCGACCGGGGAGCTGTTTTTT. Translating gives CASSPTGELFF. The whole variable domain, filled in from reference TRBV19 and TRBJ2-2, reads DGGITQSPKYLFRKEGQNVTLSCEQNLNHDAMYWYRQDPGQGLRLIYYSQIVNDFQKGDIAEGYSVSREKKESFPLTVTSAQKNPTAFYLCASSPTGELFFGEGSRLTVL.

Only a few counts were recorded for this clonotype. The J gene is TRBJ2-1, the V gene TRBV7-3; D unclear. Germline CDR1 and CDR2: SGHTA and FQGTGA. The CDR3 spans 14 residues. Trimming pared 2 bases from V and 9 bases from J, leaving 14 bases between. The CDR3 nucleotides are TGTGCCAGCAGCTTACTGCCCCAGGTGAGTGAGCAGTTCTTC. It is translated as CASSLLPQVSEQFF.

By sample fraction, this clonotype is medium-sized. V usage is TRBV6-5 and J usage is TRBJ1-6; D is possibly TRBD1 (5 bases). The germline CDR1 and CDR2 sequences are MNHEY and SVGAGI. The CDR3 is 14 amino acids. Trimming removed 6 bases at V and 8 bases at J, with 14 bases between. CDR3 nucleotide sequence: TGTGCCAGCAGCCTCGGGGACGGTTATTCACCCCTCCACTTT. Its translation is CASSLGDGYSPLHF.

This clonotype turned up a few times. The V and J genes are TRBV5-1 and TRBJ2-2, with D perhaps matching TRBD1 (5 bases). V shed 4 bases and J shed 1 base, with 14 bases lying between them. The CDR3 runs to 16 residues. The germline CDR1 and CDR2 sequences are SGHRS and YFSETQ. As DNA, the CDR3 is TGCGCCAGCAGCCCGCGGACATCCTGGAACACCGGGGAGCTGTTTTTT. Its translation: CASSPRTSWNTGELFF.

The gene calls are TRBV7-2 and TRBJ2-7, with 7 positions matching TRBD2. The trim removed 5 bases at V and 7 bases at J, leaving 8 bases unmatched. Germline V gene sequence: CDR1 SGHTA, CDR2 FQGNSA. The CDR3 is 13 amino acids. The CDR3 region is CASSPRLAEEQYF. CDR3 in DNA: TGTGCCAGCAGCCCTCGACTAGCCGAAGAGCAGTACTTC.